This record covers a single T cell receptor (beta chain). Its target is not known. The V and J ends lost 8 bases and 6 bases, in that order; junction bases with no gene match: 9. This CDR3 has 14 residues. CDR1 is MGHDK and CDR2 is SYGVNS in the germline V gene. The data belong to a study of OX40 agonist ivuxolimab in advanced cancers. Study summary: Participants, 70% to 90% male, averaged 60 years of age, ranging from roughly 23 to 90. Previous treatment with anti-PD-1, anti-PD-L1 or anti-CTLA-4 therapy was allowed; 40% had received some.

The repertoire was sequenced with immunoSEQ multiplex PCR; TCRdb's copy has only in-frame clones and lacks some. This table has some 40,000 clones, around 90% appearing once. Study-wide results and limits: On average, a greater number of expanded clones characterised CD8+ T cells relative to CD4+. The investigators did not determine what antigen specificity the expanded peripheral T cells had.

This specimen was CD4+ or CD8+ T cells sorted from blood, taken in a trial of the OX40 agonist ivuxolimab. The TCR sequence derives from an adult with an advanced solid tumor such as melanoma, head and neck, liver or kidney cancer. The rearrangement joins TRBV25-1 to TRBJ1-5; TRBD1 agrees at 8 bases. The CDR3 DNA sequence: TGTGCCAGCGGAGGACAGGGTTTGTTTCAGCCCCAGCATTTT. It yields the protein CASGGQGLFQPQHF.